This T cell receptor beta chain was captured in a study of a mutant IDH1 vaccine in newly diagnosed glioma. Study-wide context: With temozolomide cycles, or 4-6 weeks after radiotherapy alone, vaccination was started.

TCRdb's copy holds only in-frame clones and misses some; the assay was immunoSEQ multiplex PCR. The sample has approximately 52,000 clones; approximately 80% are singletons. Described time point: week 47, end of study. Every single dose of the vaccine, 300 ug of mutant IDH1 20-mer peptide, came with topical imiquimod. Donor diagnoses consisted of new WHO grade 3 or 4 IDH1-mutant, ATRX-lost astrocytomas. As regards this clone: Its antigen is still unknown.

Sequencing used PBMCs, obtained from a glioma patient whose treatment included an IDH1 peptide vaccine. This TCR came from a woman aged 40 to 50 with glioma. Some clones in this sample may be carry-over from other donors' samples.

This CDR3 reads CASSFGLQETQYF. The CDR3 region has the DNA TGTGCCAGCAGCTTCGGGCTACAAGAGACCCAGTACTTC. The J gene is TRBJ2-5, the V gene TRBV5-5; D remains unclear. V lost 2 bases and J 2 bases, leaving 7 bases between the germline ends. CDR1 and CDR2 from the germline V gene are SGHKS and YYEKEE (reference sequence). This CDR3 comprises 13 residues. Looking up the rest from reference TRBV5-5 and TRBJ2-5 gives the full variable domain: DAGVTQSPTHLIKTRGQQVTLRCSPISGHKSVSWYQQVLGQGPQFIFQYYEKEERGRGNFPDRFSARQFPNYSSELNVNALLLGDSALYLCASSFGLQETQYFGPGTRLLVL.